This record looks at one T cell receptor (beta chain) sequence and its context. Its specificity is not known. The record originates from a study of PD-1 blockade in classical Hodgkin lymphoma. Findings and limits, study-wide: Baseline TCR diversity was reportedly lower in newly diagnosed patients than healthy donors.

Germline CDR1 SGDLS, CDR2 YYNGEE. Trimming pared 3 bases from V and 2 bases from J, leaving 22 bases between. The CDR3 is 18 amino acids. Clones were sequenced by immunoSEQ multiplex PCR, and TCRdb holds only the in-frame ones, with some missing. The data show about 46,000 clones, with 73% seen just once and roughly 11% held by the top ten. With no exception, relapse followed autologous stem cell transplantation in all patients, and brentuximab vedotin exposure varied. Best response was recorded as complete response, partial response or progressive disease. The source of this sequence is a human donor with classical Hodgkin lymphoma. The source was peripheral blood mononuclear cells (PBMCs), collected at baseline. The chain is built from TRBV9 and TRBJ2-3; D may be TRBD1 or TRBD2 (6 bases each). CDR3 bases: TGTGCCAGCAGCGGCCTTGGGGGGCCCTCAGAGGACACAGATACGCAGTATTTT. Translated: CASSGLGGPSEDTDTQYF.